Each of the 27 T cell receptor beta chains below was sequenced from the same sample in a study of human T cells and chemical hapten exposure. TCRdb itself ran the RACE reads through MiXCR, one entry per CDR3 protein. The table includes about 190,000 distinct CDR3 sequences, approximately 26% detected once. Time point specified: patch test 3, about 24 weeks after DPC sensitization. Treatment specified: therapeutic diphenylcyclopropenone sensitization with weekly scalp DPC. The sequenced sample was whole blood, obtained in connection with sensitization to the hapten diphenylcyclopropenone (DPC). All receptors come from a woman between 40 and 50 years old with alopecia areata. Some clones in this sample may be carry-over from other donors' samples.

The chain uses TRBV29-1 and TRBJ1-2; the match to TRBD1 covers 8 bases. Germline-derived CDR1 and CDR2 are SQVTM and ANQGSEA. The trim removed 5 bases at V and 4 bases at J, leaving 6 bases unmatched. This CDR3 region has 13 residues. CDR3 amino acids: CSVWRTGLYGYTF. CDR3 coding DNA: TGCAGCGTTTGGCGGACAGGGCTCTATGGCTACACCTTC.

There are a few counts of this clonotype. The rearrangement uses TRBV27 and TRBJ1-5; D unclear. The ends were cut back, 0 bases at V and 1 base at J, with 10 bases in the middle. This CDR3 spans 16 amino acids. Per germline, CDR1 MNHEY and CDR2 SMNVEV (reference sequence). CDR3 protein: CASSLSGQFSNQPQHF. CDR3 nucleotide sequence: TGTGCCAGCAGTTTATCTGGTCAGTTCAGCAATCAGCCCCAGCATTTT.

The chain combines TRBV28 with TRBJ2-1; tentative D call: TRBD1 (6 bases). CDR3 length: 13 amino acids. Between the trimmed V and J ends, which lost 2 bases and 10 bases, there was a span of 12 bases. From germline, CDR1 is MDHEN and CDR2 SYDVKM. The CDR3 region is CASSLNQDSEQFF. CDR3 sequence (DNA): TGTGCCAGCAGTTTAAATCAGGACAGCGAGCAGTTCTTC.

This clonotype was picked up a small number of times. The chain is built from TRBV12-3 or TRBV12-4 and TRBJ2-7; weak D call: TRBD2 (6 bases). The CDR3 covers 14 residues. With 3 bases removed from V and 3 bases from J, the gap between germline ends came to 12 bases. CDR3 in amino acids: CASSLGGGDYEQYF. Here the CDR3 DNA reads TGTGCCAGCAGTTTGGGGGGTGGGGACTACGAGCAGTACTTC.

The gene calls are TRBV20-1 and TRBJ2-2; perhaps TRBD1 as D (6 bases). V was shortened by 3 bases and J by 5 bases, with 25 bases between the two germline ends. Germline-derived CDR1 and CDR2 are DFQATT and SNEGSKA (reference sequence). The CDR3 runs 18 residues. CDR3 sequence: CSARDYAGYTGLTGELFF. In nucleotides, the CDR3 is TGCAGTGCTAGGGATTATGCAGGGTATACAGGGTTAACCGGGGAGCTGTTTTTT.

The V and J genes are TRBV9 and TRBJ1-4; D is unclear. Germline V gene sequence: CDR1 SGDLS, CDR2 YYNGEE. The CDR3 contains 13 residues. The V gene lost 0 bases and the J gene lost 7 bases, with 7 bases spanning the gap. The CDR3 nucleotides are TGTGCCAGCAGCGTAGGACCCGGTGAAAAACTGTTTTTT. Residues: CASSVGPGEKLFF.

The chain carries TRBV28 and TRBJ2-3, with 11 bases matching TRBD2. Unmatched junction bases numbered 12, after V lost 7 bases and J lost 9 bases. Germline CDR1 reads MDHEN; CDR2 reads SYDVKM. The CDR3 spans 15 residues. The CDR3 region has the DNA TGTGCCAGCACCCTTAGCGGGAGGGTCATGGAGACGCAGTATTTT. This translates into CASTLSGRVMETQYF. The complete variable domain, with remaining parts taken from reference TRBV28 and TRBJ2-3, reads DVKVTQSSRYLVKRTGEKVFLECVQDMDHENMFWYRQDPGLGLRLIYFSYDVKMKEKGDIPEGYSVSREKKERFSLILESASTNQTSMYLCASTLSGRVMETQYFGPGTRLTVL.

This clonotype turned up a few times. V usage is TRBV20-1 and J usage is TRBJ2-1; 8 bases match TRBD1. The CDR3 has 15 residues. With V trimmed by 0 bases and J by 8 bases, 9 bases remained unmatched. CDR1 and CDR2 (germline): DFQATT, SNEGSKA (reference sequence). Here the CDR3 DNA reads TGCAGTGCTAGAGATGTAGCAGGGGGCATCGATGAGCAGTTCTTC. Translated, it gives CSARDVAGGIDEQFF.

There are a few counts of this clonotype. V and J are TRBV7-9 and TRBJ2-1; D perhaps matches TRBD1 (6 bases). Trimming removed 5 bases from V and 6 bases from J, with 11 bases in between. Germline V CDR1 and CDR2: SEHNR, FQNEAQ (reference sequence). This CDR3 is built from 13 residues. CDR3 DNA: TGTGCCAGCAGCAACCGGGACACCAATGAGCAGTTCTTC. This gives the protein CASSNRDTNEQFF.

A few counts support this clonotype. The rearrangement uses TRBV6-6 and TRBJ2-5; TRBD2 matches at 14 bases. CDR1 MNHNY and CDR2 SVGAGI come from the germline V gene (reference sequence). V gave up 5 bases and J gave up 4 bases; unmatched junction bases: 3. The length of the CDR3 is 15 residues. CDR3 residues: CASSDGTSGRETQYF. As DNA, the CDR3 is TGTGCCAGCAGTGACGGGACTAGCGGGAGAGAGACCCAGTACTTC.

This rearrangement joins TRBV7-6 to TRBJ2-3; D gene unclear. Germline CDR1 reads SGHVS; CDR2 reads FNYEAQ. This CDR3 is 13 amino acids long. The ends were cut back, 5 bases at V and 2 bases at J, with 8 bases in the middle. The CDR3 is CASSPTPTDTQYF. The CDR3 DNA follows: TGTGCCAGCAGCCCCACACCCACAGATACGCAGTATTTT.

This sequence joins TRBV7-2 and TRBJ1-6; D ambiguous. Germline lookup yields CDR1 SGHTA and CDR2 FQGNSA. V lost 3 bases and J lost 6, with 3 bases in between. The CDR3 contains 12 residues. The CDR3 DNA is TGTGCCAGCAGCTTTAGTAATTCACCCCTCCACTTT. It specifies CASSFSNSPLHF. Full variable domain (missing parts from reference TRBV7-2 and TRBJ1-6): GAGVSQSPSNKVTEKGKDVELRCDPISGHTALYWYRQSLGQGLEFLIYFQGNSAPDKSGLPSDRFSAERTGGSVSTLTIQRTQQEDSAVYLCASSFSNSPLHFGNGTRLTVT.

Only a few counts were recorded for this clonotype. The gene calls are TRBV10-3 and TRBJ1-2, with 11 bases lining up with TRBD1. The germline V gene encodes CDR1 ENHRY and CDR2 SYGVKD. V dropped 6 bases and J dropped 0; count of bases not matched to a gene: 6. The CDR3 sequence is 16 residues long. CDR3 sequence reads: CAIRMDRGPSNYGYTF. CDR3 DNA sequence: TGTGCCATCAGGATGGACAGGGGGCCCTCTAACTATGGCTACACCTTC.

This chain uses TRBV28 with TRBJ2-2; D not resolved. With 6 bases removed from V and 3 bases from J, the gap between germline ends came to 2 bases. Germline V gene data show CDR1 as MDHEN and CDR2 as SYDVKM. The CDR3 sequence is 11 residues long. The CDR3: CASRDTGELFF. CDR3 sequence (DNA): TGTGCCAGCAGGGACACCGGGGAGCTGTTTTTT.

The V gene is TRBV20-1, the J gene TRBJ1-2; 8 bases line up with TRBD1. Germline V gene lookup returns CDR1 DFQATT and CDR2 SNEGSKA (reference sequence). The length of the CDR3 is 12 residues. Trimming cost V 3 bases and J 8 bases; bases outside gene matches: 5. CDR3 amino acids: CSARDRVLGYTF. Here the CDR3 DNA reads TGCAGTGCTAGGGACAGGGTTTTGGGCTACACCTTC.

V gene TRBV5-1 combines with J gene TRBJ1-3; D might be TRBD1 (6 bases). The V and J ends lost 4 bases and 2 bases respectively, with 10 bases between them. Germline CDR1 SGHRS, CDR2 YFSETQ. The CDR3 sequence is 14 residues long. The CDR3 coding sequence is TGCGCCAGCAGCGTTACAGGGACTGGAAACACCATATATTTT. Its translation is CASSVTGTGNTIYF.

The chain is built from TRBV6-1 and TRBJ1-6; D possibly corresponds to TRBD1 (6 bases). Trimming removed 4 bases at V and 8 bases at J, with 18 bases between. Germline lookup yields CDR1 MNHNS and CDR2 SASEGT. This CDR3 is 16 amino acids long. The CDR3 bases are TGTGCCAGCAGTGGGTATCAGGGGCATGGGGATTCACCCCTCCACTTT. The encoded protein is CASSGYQGHGDSPLHF.

CDR3 residues: CASSVVDRDYEQYF. CDR3 nucleotides: TGTGCCAGCAGTGTAGTCGACAGGGACTACGAGCAGTACTTC. The V gene is TRBV6-6, the J gene TRBJ2-7, with TRBD1 matching over 7 bases. The V gene's germline CDR1 is MNHNY and CDR2 SVGAGI (reference sequence). V dropped 5 bases and J dropped 3; count of bases not matched to a gene: 7. The CDR3 contains 14 residues.

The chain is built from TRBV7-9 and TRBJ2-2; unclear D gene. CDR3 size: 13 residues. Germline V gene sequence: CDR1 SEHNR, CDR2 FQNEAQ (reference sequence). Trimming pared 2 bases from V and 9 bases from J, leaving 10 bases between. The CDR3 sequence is CASSLLPGRELFF. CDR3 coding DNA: TGTGCCAGCAGCTTACTCCCGGGCAGGGAGCTGTTTTTT.

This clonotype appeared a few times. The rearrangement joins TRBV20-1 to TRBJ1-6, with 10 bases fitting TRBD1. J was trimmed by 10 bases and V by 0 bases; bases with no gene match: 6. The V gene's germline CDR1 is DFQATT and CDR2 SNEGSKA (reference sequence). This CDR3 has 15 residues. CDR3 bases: TGCAGTGCTAGAGACCCGACAGGGGGCTTGTCACCCCTCCACTTT. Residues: CSARDPTGGLSPLHF.

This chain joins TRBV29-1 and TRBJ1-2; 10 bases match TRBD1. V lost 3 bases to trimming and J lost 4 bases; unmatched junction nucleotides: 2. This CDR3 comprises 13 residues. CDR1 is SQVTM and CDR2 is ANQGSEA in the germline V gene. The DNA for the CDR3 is TGCAGCGTTGAGACAGGGGGCGGCTATGGCTACACCTTC. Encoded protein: CSVETGGGYGYTF.

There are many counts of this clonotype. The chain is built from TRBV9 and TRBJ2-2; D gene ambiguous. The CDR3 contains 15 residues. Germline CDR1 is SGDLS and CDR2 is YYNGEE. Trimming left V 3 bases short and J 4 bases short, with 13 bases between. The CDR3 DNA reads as TGTGCCAGCAGCGCAGTGAGTACGGCCACCGGGGAGCTGTTTTTT. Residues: CASSAVSTATGELFF.

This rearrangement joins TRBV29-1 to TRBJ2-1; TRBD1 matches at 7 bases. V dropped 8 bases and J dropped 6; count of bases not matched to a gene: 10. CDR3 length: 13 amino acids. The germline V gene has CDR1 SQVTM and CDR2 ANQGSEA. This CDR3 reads CSTNTRGRNEQFF. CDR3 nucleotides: TGCAGCACTAATACAAGGGGGCGCAATGAGCAGTTCTTC.

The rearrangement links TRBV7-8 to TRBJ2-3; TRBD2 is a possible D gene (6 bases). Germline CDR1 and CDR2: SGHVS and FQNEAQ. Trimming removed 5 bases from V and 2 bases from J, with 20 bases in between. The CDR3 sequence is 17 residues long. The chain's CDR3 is CASSPMIQAGSTDTQYF. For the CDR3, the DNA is TGTGCCAGCAGCCCAATGATACAGGCGGGATCCACAGATACGCAGTATTTT.

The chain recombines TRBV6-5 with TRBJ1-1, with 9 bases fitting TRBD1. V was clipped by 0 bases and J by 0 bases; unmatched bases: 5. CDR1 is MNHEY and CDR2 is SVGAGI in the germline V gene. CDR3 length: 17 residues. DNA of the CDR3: TGTGCCAGCAGTTACTCGCGGGACAGGGACATGAACACTGAAGCTTTCTTT. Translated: CASSYSRDRDMNTEAFF.

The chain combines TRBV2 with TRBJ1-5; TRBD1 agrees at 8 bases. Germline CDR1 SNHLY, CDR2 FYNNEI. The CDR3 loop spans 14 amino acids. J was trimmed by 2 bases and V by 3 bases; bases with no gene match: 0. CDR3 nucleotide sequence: TGTGCCAGCAGTGACAGGGGGCGCAATCAGCCCCAGCATTTT. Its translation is CASSDRGRNQPQHF.

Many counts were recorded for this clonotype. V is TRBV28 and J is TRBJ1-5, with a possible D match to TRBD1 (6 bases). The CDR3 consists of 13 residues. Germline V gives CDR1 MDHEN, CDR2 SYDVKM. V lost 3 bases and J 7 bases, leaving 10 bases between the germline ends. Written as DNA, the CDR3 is TGTGCCAGCAGTTTCCTCAGGGGACAGCCCCAGCATTTT. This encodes CASSFLRGQPQHF. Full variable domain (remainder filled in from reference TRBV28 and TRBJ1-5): DVKVTQSSRYLVKRTGEKVFLECVQDMDHENMFWYRQDPGLGLRLIYFSYDVKMKEKGDIPEGYSVSREKKERFSLILESASTNQTSMYLCASSFLRGQPQHFGDGTRLSIL.